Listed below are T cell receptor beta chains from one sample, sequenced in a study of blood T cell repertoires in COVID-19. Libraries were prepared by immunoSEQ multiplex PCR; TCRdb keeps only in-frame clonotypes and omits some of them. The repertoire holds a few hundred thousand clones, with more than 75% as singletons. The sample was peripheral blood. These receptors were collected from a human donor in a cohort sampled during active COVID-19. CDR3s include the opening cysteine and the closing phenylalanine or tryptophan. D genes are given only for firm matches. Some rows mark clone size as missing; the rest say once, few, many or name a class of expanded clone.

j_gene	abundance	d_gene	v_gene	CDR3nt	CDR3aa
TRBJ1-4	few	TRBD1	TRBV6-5	TGTGCCAGCAGTTCCCCCCAGTATAGGGGGCGCGTAAAACTGTTTTTT	CASSSPQYRGRVKLFF
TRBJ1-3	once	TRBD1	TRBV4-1	TGCGCCAGCAGCCAAGAAGCGGCCGACAGGGGGCTGGGAAACACCATATATTTT	CASSQEAADRGLGNTIYF
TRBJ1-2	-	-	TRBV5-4	TGTGCCAGCAGCCCTGGGACATCCGTCCCCTATGGCTACACCTTC	CASSPGTSVPYGYTF
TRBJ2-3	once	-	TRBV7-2	TGTGCCAGCAGCTCCGGTCTTGCGGGGTACGATACGCAGTATTTT	CASSSGLAGYDTQYF
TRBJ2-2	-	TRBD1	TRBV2	TGTGCCAGCAGAGGGACAGGGCAAAACACCGGGGAGCTGTTTTTT	CASRGTGQNTGELFF
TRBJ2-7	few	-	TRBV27	TGTGCCAGCAGTCATCAGCGACCACACTACGAGCAGTACTTC	CASSHQRPHYEQYF
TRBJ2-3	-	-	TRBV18	TGTGCCAGCTCACCAGGGCAGGGTGTGTCAGATACGCAGTATTTT	CASSPGQGVSDTQYF
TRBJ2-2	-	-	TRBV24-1	TGTGCCACCAGTGATCTACTAGGACCCGGGGAGCTGTTTTTT	CATSDLLGPGELFF
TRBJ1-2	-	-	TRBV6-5	TGTGCCAGCAGTCCCAGCCAGGGGTATGGCTATGGCTACACCTTC	CASSPSQGYGYGYTF
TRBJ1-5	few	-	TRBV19	TGTGCCAGTAGTATTTCCGGCAGGGGTGGCAATCAGCCCCAGCATTTT	CASSISGRGGNQPQHF
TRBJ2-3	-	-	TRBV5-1	TGCGCCAGCAGCTTAGAGAGGAATATGGCGCAGTATTTT	CASSLERNMAQYF
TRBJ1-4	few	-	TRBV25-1	TGTGCCAGCAGTCTCCCACAGGCGTCTAATGAAAAACTGTTTTTT	CASSLPQASNEKLFF
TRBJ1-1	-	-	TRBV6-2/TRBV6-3	TGTGCCAGCAGTTACTCAGCAGGTGAAGCTTTCTTT	CASSYSAGEAFF
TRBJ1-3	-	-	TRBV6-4	TGTGCCAGCAGTGACTTCCGGGACAAGTTTGAAGGAAACACCATATATTTT	CASSDFRDKFEGNTIYF
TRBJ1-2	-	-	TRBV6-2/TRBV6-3	TGTGCCAGCAGTTACGTAGGGGCCAGGACCCTCGGTGGCTACACCTTC	CASSYVGARTLGGYTF
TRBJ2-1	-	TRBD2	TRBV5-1	TGCGCCAGCAACTTGGCCCCGACTAGCGGGAGGGGGCTGGGGAATGAGCAGTTCTTC	CASNLAPTSGRGLGNEQFF
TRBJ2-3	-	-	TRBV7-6	TGTGCCAGCAGCTTAGCAGGGGCCAGCACAGATACGCAGTATTTT	CASSLAGASTDTQYF
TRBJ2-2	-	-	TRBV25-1	TGTGCCAGCAGTCCGGCAGGGGGGTCCGGGGAGCTGTTTTTT	CASSPAGGSGELFF
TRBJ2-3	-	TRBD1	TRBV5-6	TGTGCCAGCACCGGGACAGGGGAGTTGGATACGCAGTATTTT	CASTGTGELDTQYF
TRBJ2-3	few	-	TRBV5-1	TGCGCCAGCAGCCCAGACAGGTCGACAGATACGCAGTATTTT	CASSPDRSTDTQYF
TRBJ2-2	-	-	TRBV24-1	TGTGCCACCAGTGGACAGGGAGGCACCGGGGAGCTGTTTTTT	CATSGQGGTGELFF
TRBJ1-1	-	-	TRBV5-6	TGTGCCAGCAGCTTGGGTCCAGGAACGAACACTGAAGCTTTCTTT	CASSLGPGTNTEAFF
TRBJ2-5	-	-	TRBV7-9	TGTGCCAGCAGCCCCGACGGAGGGGGGGGAGAGACCCAGTACTTC	CASSPDGGGGETQYF
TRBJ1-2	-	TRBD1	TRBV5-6	TGTGCCAGCAGCCGGATCGGGGACAGGGGGCGCGGCTATGGCTACACCTTC	CASSRIGDRGRGYGYTF
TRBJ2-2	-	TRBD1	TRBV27	TGTGCCAGCTCCCATCTGACAGGGGGCGAAAGCACCGGGGAGCTGTTTTTT	CASSHLTGGESTGELFF
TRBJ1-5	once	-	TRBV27	TGTGCCAGCAGGTTGAGGGTGATCAGCAATCAGCCCCAGCATTTT	CASRLRVISNQPQHF
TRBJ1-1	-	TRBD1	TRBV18	TGTGCCAGCTCACTGGACAGGGCCGAAACTGAAGCTTTCTTT	CASSLDRAETEAFF
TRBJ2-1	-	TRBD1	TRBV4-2	TGTGCCAGCAGCCAAGGGGGACAGGGGGCCTATGAGCAGTTCTTC	CASSQGGQGAYEQFF
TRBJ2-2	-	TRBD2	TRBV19	TGTGCCAGTAGTATAGATATCCGGGGGGGAAACACCGGGGAGCTGTTTTTT	CASSIDIRGGNTGELFF
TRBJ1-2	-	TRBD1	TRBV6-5	TGTGCCAGCAGGCGACAGGGCAGGGGCTACACCTTC	CASRRQGRGYTF
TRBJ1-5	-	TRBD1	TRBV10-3	TGTGCCATCAGTGAGTCGGGACAGGGCGCTATTCCCCAGCATTTT	CAISESGQGAIPQHF
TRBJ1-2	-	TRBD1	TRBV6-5	TGTGCCAGCAGTAGGACAGGGAGGGGCTACACCTTC	CASSRTGRGYTF